This T cell receptor beta chain was sequenced during a study of blood T cells in healthy people across ages. Then a second PCR, running roughly 7 to 11 cycles, was carried out with a sample-barcoded 5' primer and a J-beta primer mix. No fewer than 2.5 million CDR3-containing paired-end reads came from each sample. TCRdb re-analysed the 5' RACE reads in MiXCR, keeping a single row per CDR3 protein. The sample has fewer than 2,000,000 distinct CDR3 sequences; roughly a third are singletons. Germline V gene lookup returns CDR1 LGHDT and CDR2 YNNKEL (reference sequence). This CDR3 is 14 amino acids long. J lost 6 bases, V lost 2 bases, and 6 bases had no gene match.

The gene calls are TRBV3-1 and TRBJ2-5; 7 bases line up with TRBD1. The sequenced sample was blood. The source is a woman in her 30s in good health. The CDR3 region has the DNA TGTGCCAGCAGCCAATTAGGGGGCGGAAAGACCCAGTACTTC. It codes for CASSQLGGGKTQYF.